These 21 T cell receptor beta chains were sequenced from one sample in a study of chemoradiotherapy in HPV16-positive cancers. TCRdb keeps only in-frame clones here, not all; method: immunoSEQ multiplex PCR. This sample has some 6,600 clones; 70% to 85% occur once, and the top ten carry about 8%. Sequencing was performed on tumor tissue, taken from a patient who underwent chemoradiotherapy. The origin of the receptors is a human donor with HPV-associated anogenital cancer.

V is TRBV5-1 and J is TRBJ1-1, with D unresolved. CDR1 and CDR2 (germline): SGHRS, YFSETQ. V gave up 2 bases and J gave up 5 bases, with 13 bases separating them. CDR3 length: 14 amino acids. CDR3 nucleotide sequence: TGCGCCAGCAGCTTAAGCCCCGGGCAGACTGAAGCTTTCTTT. It codes for CASSLSPGQTEAFF.

This clone was seen a single time. V is TRBV6-5 and J is TRBJ2-5; D is ambiguous. The germline gives CDR1 MNHEY, CDR2 SVGAGI. V lost 5 bases, J lost 0 bases, and 7 bases lay in between. The CDR3 is 13 amino acids. As DNA, the CDR3 is TGTGCCAGCAGTGTAGGACACCAAGAGACCCAGTACTTC. Translation: CASSVGHQETQYF.

The V and J genes are TRBV6-5 and TRBJ1-6; D unclear. The CDR3 spans 12 residues. Per germline, CDR1 MNHEY and CDR2 SVGAGI. Trimming took 10 bases from V and 7 from J, leaving 11 bases between them. The CDR3 DNA is TGTGCCATTACGGACGGGAATTCACCCCTCCACTTT. Its translation is CAITDGNSPLHF.

This clone has only a few counts. The rearrangement links TRBV4-3 to TRBJ1-4; TRBD1 matches at 8 bases. CDR3 size: 15 residues. Germline V gene lookup returns CDR1 LGHNA and CDR2 YSLEER. J was trimmed by 4 bases and V by 1 base; bases with no gene match: 2. CDR3 sequence (DNA): TGCGCCAGCAGCCAAGGGACAGGGTTTAATGAAAAACTGTTTTTT. This encodes CASSQGTGFNEKLFF.

The chain joins TRBV4-3 to TRBJ2-7, with TRBD2 as a possible D gene (5 bases). There are 17 residues in the CDR3. Germline CDR1 is LGHNA and CDR2 is YSLEER. The germline V and J ends were trimmed by 0 bases and 6 bases, with 21 bases remaining between them. The CDR3 region has the DNA TGCGCCAGCAGCCAAGAAAAGGCGTCCGGGATTTCCCTCGAGCAGTACTTC. This gives the protein CASSQEKASGISLEQYF.

CDR3 in amino acids: CASSLSHGANVLTF. CDR3 coding DNA: TGTGCCAGCAGTTTATCCCACGGGGCCAACGTCCTGACTTTC. The chain carries TRBV28 and TRBJ2-6, with D hard to call. Germline V lookup: CDR1 MDHEN, CDR2 SYDVKM. The V end was cut by 1 base, the J end by 4 bases, with 5 bases between. This CDR3 is 14 amino acids long. Supplemented by reference TRBV28 and TRBJ2-6, the full variable domain reads DVKVTQSSRYLVKRTGEKVFLECVQDMDHENMFWYRQDPGLGLRLIYFSYDVKMKEKGDIPEGYSVSREKKERFSLILESASTNQTSMYLCASSLSHGANVLTFGAGSRLTVL.

This clone is large. The V and J genes are TRBV9 and TRBJ1-6; D is unclear. The germline CDR1 and CDR2 sequences are SGDLS and YYNGEE. V lost 3 bases, J lost 7 bases, and 14 bases lay in between. This CDR3 is built from 15 residues. The CDR3 DNA reads TGTGCCAGCAGCGCATCCTCGACGGGGAATTCACCCCTCCACTTT. It codes for CASSASSTGNSPLHF.

The chain joins TRBV5-1 to TRBJ2-5; D perhaps matches TRBD2 (7 bases). CDR1 and CDR2 (germline): SGHRS, YFSETQ. The V gene lost 1 base and the J gene lost 5 bases, with 12 bases spanning the gap. CDR3 length equals 14 residues. CDR3 sequence reads: CASSLRGGAETQYF. The CDR3 nucleotides read TGCGCCAGCAGCTTGCGAGGGGGGGCGGAGACCCAGTACTTC.

The V and J genes are TRBV5-1 and TRBJ2-7; 9 positions match TRBD1. Looked up from germline, CDR1 is SGHRS and CDR2 is YFSETQ. The junction had 16 bases not matched to a gene; V was cut back by 7 bases and J by 5 bases. The CDR3 covers 16 residues. The CDR3 region is CASFNRPRDRAHEQYF. The CDR3 region has the DNA TGCGCCAGCTTTAATCGACCCCGGGACAGGGCCCACGAGCAGTACTTC.

The chain is built from TRBV28 and TRBJ2-1, with 8 nucleotides matching TRBD2. V shed 6 bases and J 15 bases; nucleotides not matched to a gene: 10. The CDR3 length is 12 residues. Germline assignment: CDR1 MDHEN and CDR2 SYDVKM. CDR3 sequence (DNA): TGTGCCAGCAGACCCGGGACTGCGGGAGGGTTCTTC. Translated, it gives CASRPGTAGGFF.

The chain combines TRBV30 with TRBJ2-7; the D gene could be TRBD1 or TRBD2 (5 bases each). CDR3 length equals 12 residues. Germline lookup yields CDR1 GTSNPN and CDR2 SVGIG (reference sequence). Trimming stripped 0 bases from V and 6 bases from J, with 9 bases between. CDR3 residues: CAWSVGAVEQYF. The CDR3 region has the DNA TGTGCCTGGAGTGTCGGGGCAGTCGAGCAGTACTTC. The full variable domain, in which reference TRBV30 and TRBJ2-7 provide the parts outside the CDR3, is SQTIHQWPATLVQPVGSPLSLECTVEGTSNPNLYWYRQAAGRGLQLLFYSVGIGQISSEVPQNLSASRPQDRQFILSSKKLLLSDSGFYLCAWSVGAVEQYFGPGTRLTVT.

Regarding this clone: This sample includes further DNA sequences coding for the same CDR3. The chain links TRBV9 to TRBJ2-1; D call uncertain. Trimming took 0 bases from V and 5 from J, leaving 3 bases between them. The CDR3 has 12 residues. Germline V lookup: CDR1 SGDLS, CDR2 YYNGEE. The CDR3 DNA reads TGTGCCAGCAGCGTAGGGCACAATGAGCAGTTCTTC. Its protein is CASSVGHNEQFF.

This clone was observed a handful of times. The rearrangement uses TRBV28 and TRBJ2-6, with D possibly being TRBD2 (5 bases). The germline V gene encodes CDR1 MDHEN and CDR2 SYDVKM. V was trimmed by 6 bases and J by 0 bases, leaving 6 bases between them. The CDR3 consists of 14 residues. DNA for the CDR3: TGTGCCAGCAGCGGGGACTCTGGGGCCAACGTCCTGACTTTC. Residues: CASSGDSGANVLTF. The full variable domain, rest sourced from reference TRBV28 and TRBJ2-6, is DVKVTQSSRYLVKRTGEKVFLECVQDMDHENMFWYRQDPGLGLRLIYFSYDVKMKEKGDIPEGYSVSREKKERFSLILESASTNQTSMYLCASSGDSGANVLTFGAGSRLTVL.

The rearrangement joins TRBV19 to TRBJ2-7; 8 nucleotides match TRBD1. V lost 3 bases to trimming and J lost 3 bases; unmatched junction nucleotides: 10. Germline V gene sequence: CDR1 LNHDA, CDR2 SQIVND (reference sequence). This CDR3 has 16 amino acids. The CDR3 DNA reads TGTGCCAGTAGTATGTTTGCCAGGGGGCGGATCTACGAGCAGTACTTC. It specifies CASSMFARGRIYEQYF. The full variable domain, in which reference TRBV19 and TRBJ2-7 provide the parts outside the CDR3, is DGGITQSPKYLFRKEGQNVTLSCEQNLNHDAMYWYRQDPGQGLRLIYYSQIVNDFQKGDIAEGYSVSREKKESFPLTVTSAQKNPTAFYLCASSMFARGRIYEQYFGPGTRLTVT.

The table lists this clone with a few counts. The rearrangement joins TRBV4-3 to TRBJ1-2; 8 bases fit TRBD1. The J segment lost 4 bases and the V segment lost 0 bases, leaving 4 bases of the junction unmatched. The V gene's germline CDR1 is LGHNA and CDR2 YSLEER. This CDR3 is 15 amino acids long. The DNA for the CDR3 is TGCGCCAGCAGCCAAGAGCTACAGGGGGTCTATGGCTACACCTTC. This sequence encodes CASSQELQGVYGYTF.

This chain joins TRBV9 and TRBJ1-1, with D perhaps matching TRBD1 (5 bases). Per the germline V gene, CDR1 is SGDLS and CDR2 is YYNGEE. The CDR3 runs 16 residues. V lost 0 bases to trimming and J lost 0 bases, with 12 bases between them. CDR3 in amino acids: CASSVEPGPLNTEAFF. CDR3 bases: TGTGCCAGCAGCGTAGAGCCGGGGCCCTTGAACACTGAAGCTTTCTTT.

V and J are TRBV19 and TRBJ1-5; 11 bases are a match to TRBD1. V was clipped by 6 bases and J by 5 bases; unmatched bases: 6. The CDR3 contains 15 residues. CDR1 is LNHDA and CDR2 is SQIVND in the germline V gene (reference sequence). DNA for the CDR3: TGTGCCAGTAGATTTGGGACAGGGGGACATCAGCCCCAGCATTTT. It encodes CASRFGTGGHQPQHF. The variable domain in full, completed from reference TRBV19 and TRBJ1-5, reads DGGITQSPKYLFRKEGQNVTLSCEQNLNHDAMYWYRQDPGQGLRLIYYSQIVNDFQKGDIAEGYSVSREKKESFPLTVTSAQKNPTAFYLCASRFGTGGHQPQHFGDGTRLSIL.

This clone was counted a few times. This chain connects TRBV4-3 to TRBJ2-4, with a possible D match to TRBD2 (6 bases). V lost 2 bases, J lost 6 bases, and 11 bases lay in between. Germline CDR1 reads LGHNA; CDR2 reads YSLEER. CDR3 length equals 14 residues. CDR3 region: CASSQFNSGNIQYF. In DNA, the CDR3 is TGCGCCAGCAGCCAATTTAATAGCGGAAACATTCAGTACTTC.

The chain employs TRBV4-3 and TRBJ2-2, with D unresolved. Trimming pared 0 bases from V and 6 bases from J, leaving 11 bases between. Germline assignment: CDR1 LGHNA and CDR2 YSLEER. The CDR3 is 15 amino acids. This CDR3 is CASSQDPGQSGELFF. DNA of the CDR3: TGCGCCAGCAGCCAAGATCCGGGTCAATCCGGGGAGCTGTTTTTT.

V and J are TRBV19 and TRBJ1-3; D might be TRBD1 (6 bases). Germline CDR1 is LNHDA and CDR2 is SQIVND (reference sequence). The V gene lost 3 bases and the J gene lost 4 bases, with 16 bases spanning the gap. The CDR3 consists of 16 residues. The CDR3 spells CASSMPTGSGGNTIYF. CDR3 in DNA: TGTGCCAGTAGTATGCCTACAGGGTCTGGCGGAAACACCATATATTTT.

The chain is built from TRBV5-6 and TRBJ2-1; D ambiguous. In germline, CDR1 is SGHDT, CDR2 YYEEEE. Trimming removed 2 bases at V and 6 bases at J, with 3 bases between. The CDR3 is made up of 11 amino acids. The CDR3 protein is CASSFVNEQFF. The CDR3 nucleotides are TGTGCCAGCAGCTTTGTCAATGAGCAGTTCTTC.